This TCR beta chain was sequenced in a study of cytomegalovirus exposure and HLA in healthy donors. Study-wide findings and caveats: Later work found that TCR association rates differed between HLA loci; DRB1 had the most and HLA-C the fewest. In a later analysis, several top co-occurrence clusters appeared linked to parvovirus B19, influenza, CMV and Epstein-Barr virus. Some V segments (TRBV6-2 and TRBV6-3 among them) were excluded as indistinguishable.

Each donor was nominally healthy when sampled (though unrecorded immune exposures were likely). This clone is a singleton in its sample. Antigen: not known. The study ran its PCR with 60 Vbeta and 13 Jbeta primers. Libraries were prepared by immunoSEQ multiplex PCR; TCRdb keeps only in-frame clonotypes and omits some of them. The sample has about 63,000 clones, roughly 70% seen once; the top ten hold 4.5% to 5.5%. Trimming at V came to 7 bases and at J to 4 bases, leaving 7 bases not matched to a gene. Germline assignment: CDR1 SQVTM and CDR2 ANQGSEA. The CDR3 contains 13 residues. The rearrangement links TRBV29-1 to TRBJ1-2; the match to TRBD1 covers 9 bases. This TCR derives from a man in his forties or fifties in good health and CMV-seronegative. Sequenced: PBMCs. DNA of the CDR3: TGCAGCGCCGACACAGGGGGCGGCTATGGCTACACCTTC. Amino acid sequence: CSADTGGGYGYTF.